This T cell receptor (delta chain) was identified in a study of human gamma delta and Vdelta1 T cells. TCRdb processed the PCR reads again with the CATT caller. The data hold 6,200 or so delta-chain clones, with less than 45% observed a single time. Of note for this clone: Its target is unknown.

Germline V lookup: CDR1 TSWWSYY, CDR2 QGS. The CDR3 spans 21 residues. V trimming: 4 bases; J trimming: 0 bases; junction bases outside the gene matches: 20. Study-wide points: Reportedly, Delta One T cells were polyclonal and broadly targeted acute myeloid leukemia.

The origin of this receptor is a human donor in good health. The sample consisted of Vdelta1 gamma-delta T cells from blood grown in culture (DOT cells). This sequence joins TRDV1 and TRDJ1; 10 bases are shared with TRDD3. CDR3 sequence reads: CALGASIGPNWGIPYTDKLIF. CDR3 DNA sequence: TGTGCTCTTGGGGCCTCTATAGGCCCTAATTGGGGGATACCGTACACCGATAAACTCATCTTT.